A single sample gave rise to the 7 T cell receptor beta chains below, sequenced in a study of shared clonotypes between healthy human individuals (dated by TCRdb to 2019 to 2021). The library was prepared using the immunoSEQ multiplex PCR assay. TCRdb's version of the immuneACCESS table is confined to in-frame rearrangements and falls short of the full clone set. An unresolved V gene accounts for under half of the shortfall where checked; the remainder is of unknown origin. The sample contains some 1,900,000 clones, 85% to 95% of them found a single time. Of the sample, approximately 1% is held by the ten largest clones. CD8 naive samples consisted of CD45RO-negative cells that were positively selected for CCR7, yielding a CD45RA+CCR7+ population without TemRA cells. The sequenced sample was naive CD8+ T cells sorted from blood. The cell subset or site label here, explained by the study, means: CD45RA+CCR7+. The receptors were gathered from a man between 18 and 35 years old in good health.

This clone was seen a few times. Other DNA variants within this sample encode the same CDR3. The chain carries TRBV4-3 and TRBJ2-1; TRBD2 aligns across 11 bases. V shed 4 bases and J 4 bases; nucleotides not matched to a gene: 3. The CDR3 runs 15 residues. Looked up from germline, CDR1 is LGHNA and CDR2 is YSLEER. This chain's CDR3 is CASSPGTSGYNEQFF. CDR3 in DNA: TGCGCCAGCAGCCCCGGGACTAGCGGTTACAATGAGCAGTTCTTC.

This clone was recorded only once. The rearrangement joins TRBV5-1 to TRBJ2-5; D unclear. V lost 0 bases and J 5 bases, leaving 8 bases between the germline ends. The CDR3 is 13 residues long. In germline, CDR1 is SGHRS, CDR2 YFSETQ. For the CDR3, the DNA is TGCGCCAGCAGCTTGGGCCGGATGGAGACCCAGTACTTC. Its translation is CASSLGRMETQYF.

As concerns this clone: The sample holds other DNA sequences that translate to the same CDR3. The chain combines TRBV30 with TRBJ1-2, with 8 bases matching TRBD1. The CDR3 totals 12 residues. V lost 3 bases to trimming and J lost 8 bases; unmatched junction nucleotides: 5. Looked up from germline, CDR1 is GTSNPN and CDR2 is SVGIG (reference sequence). In nucleotides, the CDR3 is TGTGCCTGGAGCCAGGGGGCGGGAGGCTACACCTTC. It yields the protein CAWSQGAGGYTF.

The chain employs TRBV9 and TRBJ2-3; maybe TRBD2 (6 bases). The germline CDR1 and CDR2 sequences are SGDLS and YYNGEE. Trimming left V 4 bases short and J 3 bases short, with 24 bases between. This CDR3 is 18 amino acids long. The CDR3 bases are TGTGCCAGCAGCCCAAGCCACGCGGGCGGGATCGGTACAGATACGCAGTATTTT. Amino acid sequence: CASSPSHAGGIGTDTQYF.

This chain joins TRBV7-9 and TRBJ2-1; weak D call: TRBD2 (6 bases). Germline loops: CDR1 SEHNR, CDR2 FQNEAQ (reference sequence). Trimming stripped 11 bases from V and 4 bases from J, with 21 bases between. CDR3 length: 15 amino acids. The chain's CDR3 is CAGSPLAAYYNEQFF. In DNA, the CDR3 is TGTGCCGGCTCACCACTAGCCGCTTATTACAATGAGCAGTTCTTC.

V is TRBV5-6 and J is TRBJ2-7; D perhaps matches TRBD2 (5 bases). Trimming stripped 2 bases from V and 5 bases from J, with 11 bases between. The CDR3 sequence is 13 residues long. From germline, CDR1 is SGHDT and CDR2 YYEEEE. In nucleotides, the CDR3 is TGTGCCAGCAGCTTTTGGGGTAGCGACGAGCAGTACTTC. Encoded protein: CASSFWGSDEQYF.

The gene calls are TRBV7-9 and TRBJ2-7; 8 bases match TRBD1. CDR3 length: 16 residues. Germline V gene data show CDR1 as SEHNR and CDR2 as FQNEAQ (reference sequence). The junction had 15 bases not matched to a gene; V was cut back by 8 bases and J by 3 bases. CDR3 in amino acids: CASARAGGQGLYEQYF. The CDR3 nucleotides are TGTGCCAGCGCGAGGGCGGGCGGACAGGGTCTCTACGAGCAGTACTTC.